The next 14 T cell receptor beta chains were all read from a single sample in a study of beta chain features in type 1 diabetes (dated by TCRdb to the late 2010s). Results the study describes overall, beyond this receptor: A moderate but significant shortening of TCRB CDR3 length was observed in type 1 diabetes patients in all four CD4+ subsets.

Their antigen targets remain unknown. Libraries were prepared through the immunoSEQ multiplex PCR assay. The entire amount of isolated RNA was reverse transcribed using the High Capacity cDNA Reverse Transcription Kit, so the sequenced TCRB transcripts were expressed ones. TCRdb took over this immuneACCESS table, retaining in-frame rearrangements with V and J assigned. Such tables are incomplete; in checked studies, under half of the missing clones stem from an unresolved V gene, and the remainder is unexplained. For this sample the table gives roughly 160,000 clones, of which over 6% were detected only once. Approximately 0.5% of the sample comes from the top ten. Sequenced sample: central memory CD4+ T cells from blood. All receptors come from a man aged 18-30 years with type 1 diabetes.

This clone was observed at least ten times. The V gene is TRBV2, the J gene TRBJ2-1; D not certain. V shed 3 bases and J shed 0 bases, with 3 bases lying between them. The CDR3 contains 13 residues. Germline values: CDR1 SNHLY, CDR2 FYNNEI. CDR3 sequence: CASSESSYNEQFF. The CDR3 coding sequence is TGTGCCAGCAGTGAGAGCTCCTACAATGAGCAGTTCTTC.

The rearrangement uses TRBV13 and TRBJ1-1, with TRBD1 as a possible D gene (5 bases). V was shortened by 1 base and J by 1 base, with 13 bases between the two germline ends. Germline CDR1 is PRHDT and CDR2 is FYEKMQ (reference sequence). The CDR3 extends over 16 amino acids. CDR3 protein: CASSLATGGGNTEAFF. The CDR3 nucleotides are TGTGCCAGCAGCTTAGCCACCGGGGGGGGGAACACTGAAGCTTTCTTT.

This clone was seen more than once but under ten times. The chain is built from TRBV28 and TRBJ1-2; 7 bases agree with TRBD1. The CDR3 sequence is 14 residues long. The germline CDR1 and CDR2 sequences are MDHEN and SYDVKM. Trimming cost V 5 bases and J 8 bases; bases outside gene matches: 11. The CDR3, as DNA: TGTGCCAGCAGTCCCAGACAGGGAGTGGGGGGCTACACCTTC. Translation gives CASSPRQGVGGYTF.

This rearrangement joins TRBV30 to TRBJ1-3, with 7 bases fitting TRBD1. V trimming: 5 bases; J trimming: 5 bases; junction bases outside the gene matches: 6. The CDR3 sequence is 13 residues long. Germline lookup yields CDR1 GTSNPN and CDR2 SVGIG (reference sequence). The DNA of the CDR3 is TGTGCCTGGGATACAGGGGATAGAAACACCATATATTTT. Amino acids: CAWDTGDRNTIYF.

The chain has TRBV2 and TRBJ1-1; D gene uncertain. The CDR3 is made up of 13 amino acids. With 2 bases removed from V and 0 bases from J, the gap between germline ends came to 4 bases. The germline gives CDR1 SNHLY, CDR2 FYNNEI. The DNA of the CDR3 is TGTGCCAGCAGTGAACAGGTGAACACTGAAGCTTTCTTT. Translating it yields CASSEQVNTEAFF.

The chain recombines TRBV5-1 with TRBJ1-1; unclear D gene. This CDR3 contains 13 residues. V was clipped by 0 bases and J by 4 bases, with 7 bases between them. Germline assignment: CDR1 SGHRS and CDR2 YFSETQ. This CDR3 is CASSLDPVTEAFF. Written as DNA, the CDR3 is TGCGCCAGCAGCTTGGACCCAGTCACTGAAGCTTTCTTT.

The rearrangement links TRBV6-5 to TRBJ2-2; D perhaps matches TRBD2 (6 bases). Germline loops: CDR1 MNHEY, CDR2 SVGAGI. This CDR3 region has 13 residues. Deletions cut 5 bases from V and 4 bases from J, with 8 bases between. The CDR3 loop is CASSRRGTGELFF. In DNA form, the CDR3 reads TGTGCCAGCAGTCGGAGGGGCACCGGGGAGCTGTTTTTT.

This clone was detected only a few times. Additional DNA sequences in this sample encode the identical CDR3. For the CDR3, the DNA is TGTGCCAGCAGTGAGACAGGTAATCAGCCCCAGCATTTT. Its protein is CASSETGNQPQHF. V is TRBV6-1 and J is TRBJ1-5; TRBD1 is a possible D gene (6 bases). CDR1 and CDR2 from the germline V gene are MNHNS and SASEGT. Trimming shortened V by 3 bases and J by 4 bases, and 7 bases separated the two germline ends. CDR3 length: 13 residues.

This clone appeared a few times. V gene TRBV7-9 combines with J gene TRBJ1-1, with 8 bases lining up with TRBD1. Germline CDR1 is SEHNR and CDR2 is FQNEAQ (reference sequence). This CDR3 spans 15 amino acids. The ends lost 1 base at V and 4 bases at J; junction bases unmatched: 5. CDR3 coding DNA: TGTGCCAGCAGCTTAGGAATAGACAGGGGCACTGAAGCTTTCTTT. It codes for CASSLGIDRGTEAFF.

A few counts support this clone. Here the CDR3 DNA reads TGTGCCAGCAGCGCAGCGGGGGGGCAGACAGATACGCAGTATTTT. Translation gives CASSAAGGQTDTQYF. The V and J genes are TRBV9 and TRBJ2-3, with TRBD2 identical over 10 bases. CDR1 SGDLS and CDR2 YYNGEE come from the germline V gene. The CDR3 has 15 residues. The V gene end was trimmed by 3 bases and the J gene end by 3 bases; junction bases not matched to a gene: 4.

CDR3 sequence: CASKGQGETQYF. CDR3 DNA sequence: TGCGCCAGCAAGGGCCAGGGAGAGACCCAGTACTTC. J is TRBJ2-5 and V is TRBV10-2; D might be TRBD1 (5 bases). The V gene's germline CDR1 is WSHSY and CDR2 SAAADI. V lost 7 bases and J 4 bases, leaving 10 bases between the germline ends. CDR3 length: 12 amino acids.

This clone was seen a few times. The chain employs TRBV5-1 and TRBJ1-5, with no clear D. Trimming removed 4 bases from V and 6 bases from J, with 11 bases in between. The CDR3 is 13 amino acids. Germline loops: CDR1 SGHRS, CDR2 YFSETQ. CDR3 sequence: CASSLQGGQPQHF. The CDR3 DNA follows: TGCGCCAGCAGCCTCCAAGGCGGTCAGCCCCAGCATTTT. The entire variable domain, with the rest obtained from reference TRBV5-1 and TRBJ1-5, is as follows: KAGVTQTPRYLIKTRGQQVTLSCSPISGHRSVSWYQQTPGQGLQFLFEYFSETQRNKGNFPGRFSGRQFSNSRSEMNVSTLELGDSALYLCASSLQGGQPQHFGDGTRLSIL.

This clone came up many times. This chain links TRBV30 with TRBJ1-1, with D hard to call. From germline, CDR1 is GTSNPN and CDR2 SVGIG (reference sequence). V was clipped by 0 bases and J by 1 base, with 9 bases between them. This CDR3 is built from 14 residues. In DNA form, the CDR3 reads TGTGCCTGGAGTGTACTGAGGGCGAACACTGAAGCTTTCTTT. It specifies CAWSVLRANTEAFF.

The chain uses TRBV28 and TRBJ2-7; no firm D call. This CDR3 has 15 residues. Trimming pared 5 bases from V and 3 bases from J, leaving 17 bases between. Germline V CDR1 and CDR2: MDHEN, SYDVKM. CDR3 sequence (DNA): TGTGCCAGCAGTCCCCCAGATGGTAGAGGCTACGAGCAGTACTTC. Protein product: CASSPPDGRGYEQYF.